This T cell receptor beta chain came from a study of T cell responses to AZD1222 COVID-19 vaccine. Study-wide findings and caveats: Dominant at 160-218 and 743-854, vaccine-associated CD4 TCRs also spanned spike.

As to this clone: The antigen remains undetermined.

Clones were read by immunoSEQ multiplex PCR, and TCRdb kept only the in-frame ones, dropping some. The sample has approximately 130,000 clones; approximately 90% are singletons. The CDR3 spans 16 residues. In germline, CDR1 is MDHEN, CDR2 SYDVKM. Trimming shortened V by 3 bases and J by 0 bases, and 15 bases separated the two germline ends. The sequence derives from an adult who received the AZD1222 COVID-19 vaccine. The chain is built from TRBV28 and TRBJ2-7; the D gene is possibly TRBD1 (6 bases). The source was peripheral blood, collected 28 days after the second AZD1222 dose. CDR3 amino acids: CASSFRGPGHSYEQYF. The CDR3 DNA reads TGTGCCAGCAGTTTCAGGGGACCAGGGCACTCCTACGAGCAGTACTTC.